This TCR beta chain was sequenced during a study of cytomegalovirus exposure and HLA in healthy donors. Study-wide background: Most donors, about 82% of a few hundred genotyped, fell in the Caucasian-associated ancestry cluster. Notes on the study in general: A prior analysis recorded that most TCR beta V segments were productive about 87% or about 30% of the time. Through in vitro validation, a few CMV-associated chains were shown to be specific for CMV antigens. Roughly even sequencing depth across donors was the assumption behind the presence/absence analyses.

Concerning this clone itself: The antigen remains unidentified.

The PCR made use of 60 Vbeta and 13 Jbeta primers. TCRdb keeps only in-frame clones here, not all; method: immunoSEQ multiplex PCR. The repertoire consists of about 86,000 clones, with around 79% occurring once and the leading ten covering under 15%. CDR1 is SQVTM and CDR2 is ANQGSEA in the germline V gene. CDR3 length: 15 amino acids. V lost 5 bases and J lost 5; bases outside the gene matches: 13. Sequencing was performed on PBMCs. The sequence came from a woman in her forties in good health and CMV-seropositive. The chain recombines TRBV29-1 with TRBJ1-1; 8 bases line up with TRBD1. The CDR3 protein is CSVQGGQGRKTEAFF. The CDR3, as DNA: TGCAGCGTTCAAGGCGGACAGGGTCGCAAAACTGAAGCTTTCTTT.